Sequencing of this T cell receptor beta chain was carried out in a study of cytomegalovirus exposure and HLA in healthy donors. There are 15 residues in the CDR3. CDR1 is LNHDA and CDR2 is SQIVND in the germline V gene (reference sequence). V shed 2 bases, J shed 7 bases, and the junction held 5 bases outside the gene matches. The PCR employed 60 Vbeta primers together with 13 Jbeta primers. Only in-frame clones appear in the TCRdb table, and some are missing; sequencing was by immunoSEQ multiplex PCR. The sample yields tens of thousands of clones, less than 80% seen once. This clone qualifies as large (0.1 to 1%).

The receptor comes from a woman between 45 and 65 years old in good health and CMV-seropositive. The rearrangement links TRBV19 to TRBJ2-1; 10 bases are shared with TRBD2. The sample was PBMCs. The CDR3 bases are TGTGCCAGTAGTATAACTAGCGGGGACTTTAATGAGCAGTTCTTC. Translated: CASSITSGDFNEQFF.